This T cell receptor (beta chain) was sequenced during a study of T cell changes during pregnancy in multiple sclerosis. This CDR3 spans 15 amino acids. Germline V CDR1 and CDR2: SGHTA, FQGTGA. V lost 2 bases and J 3 bases, leaving 11 bases between the germline ends. This clone has only one observation. Sequenced by immunoSEQ multiplex PCR; TCRdb stores in-frame clones only, minus some. Of more than 70,000 clones in the sample, 93% are singletons; the top ten hold 2.5% to 3%. Sequenced material: peripheral blood, taken in the second trimester of pregnancy. The rearrangement joins TRBV7-3 to TRBJ2-1; perhaps TRBD1 as D (5 bases). The TCR was taken from a female donor with multiple sclerosis, enrolled in a pregnancy study. CDR3 coding DNA: TGTGCCAGCAGCTTAGTGCAGGGCGGCTACAATGAGCAGTTCTTC. It translates to CASSLVQGGYNEQFF.